Below are 29 T cell receptor beta chains sequenced from a single sample in a study of identical twins. TCRdb analysed the 5' RACE reads with MiXCR anew, one entry per CDR3 protein. The sample consists of 1.5 million or so distinct CDR3 sequences, about 31% of them appearing once. The sequenced sample was cord blood. The receptor source for this set is a newborn girl in good health.

The chain links TRBV20-1 to TRBJ2-7; 8 nucleotides agree with TRBD1. Germline CDR1 and CDR2: DFQATT and SNEGSKA (reference sequence). V was clipped by 5 bases and J by 3 bases; unmatched bases: 3. The CDR3 loop spans 12 amino acids. The CDR3 here is CSAGGQVYEQYF. DNA for the CDR3: TGCAGTGCTGGGGGACAGGTCTACGAGCAGTACTTC.

There are a few counts of this clonotype. Mismatch with germline at one junction end may stem from a read error. The chain has TRBV4-1 and TRBJ2-3; 15 bases are a match to TRBD2. The CDR3 extends over 16 amino acids. Per germline, CDR1 MGHRA and CDR2 YSYEKL. In nucleotides, the CDR3 is TGCGCCAGCAGTCAAGGGACTAGCGGGAGGATGGATACGCAGTATTTT. It codes for CASSQGTSGRMDTQYF.

This chain joins TRBV20-1 and TRBJ2-4, with TRBD2 matching 10 bases. The J call is doubtful: the DNA matches TRBJ2-5 better. Germline CDR1 DFQATT, CDR2 SNEGSKA (reference sequence). The CDR3 totals 14 residues. The CDR3 DNA sequence: TGCAGTGCCGTAGCGGGGGGACCTAAAGAGACCCAGTACTTC. Protein product: CSAVAGGPKETQYF.

This clonotype was recorded a few times. The genes are TRBV28 and TRBJ2-5; 8 nucleotides align to TRBD1. Germline V gives CDR1 MDHEN, CDR2 SYDVKM. This CDR3 comprises 15 residues. The V segment lost 1 base and the J segment 3 bases; nucleotides outside the gene matches: 4. The CDR3 nucleotides read TGTGCCAGCAGTTTATTTTGGACAGGGAAAGAGACCCAGTACTTC. It codes for CASSLFWTGKETQYF.

The genes are TRBV4-1 and TRBJ2-5, with TRBD2 matching over 13 bases. The ends lost 0 bases at V and 11 bases at J; junction bases unmatched: 9. CDR3 length: 16 amino acids. Per the germline V gene, CDR1 is MGHRA and CDR2 is YSYEKL. The CDR3 DNA is TGCGCCAGCAGCCAAGAGGGACTAGCGGGGCGCAATGAGCAGTACTTC. Translating gives CASSQEGLAGRNEQYF.

V and J are TRBV20-1 and TRBJ1-6, with 7 bases fitting TRBD1. J gave up 6 bases and V 1 base, and 6 bases lay outside the gene matches. The CDR3 runs to 15 residues. Germline CDR1 and CDR2: DFQATT and SNEGSKA (reference sequence). This CDR3 reads CSARASGTANSPLHF. CDR3 DNA sequence: TGCAGTGCTAGAGCTAGCGGGACAGCTAATTCACCCCTCCACTTT.

The CDR3 here is CASSLVVQPLLNYNEQFF. The CDR3 region has the DNA TGTGCCAGCAGCTTAGTGGTGCAGCCTCTACTGAATTACAATGAGCAGTTCTTC. J is TRBJ2-1 and V is TRBV7-8; no firm D call. CDR1 and CDR2 from the germline V gene are SGHVS and FQNEAQ. Trimming took 1 base from V and 4 from J, leaving 20 bases between them. The length of the CDR3 is 18 residues.

This clonotype was observed a few times. The chain is built from TRBV25-1 and TRBJ1-1; D gene uncertain. V was clipped by 2 bases and J by 5 bases, with 9 bases between them. Germline V CDR1 and CDR2: MGHDK, SYGVNS. The CDR3 is 13 amino acids. The CDR3 DNA sequence: TGTGCCAGCAGTGAAATATCGGGGACTGAAGCTTTCTTT. Translated: CASSEISGTEAFF.

The chain couples TRBV2 to TRBJ2-3, with 8 bases fitting TRBD1. V lost 8 bases to trimming and J lost 1 base; unmatched junction nucleotides: 8. CDR3 length equals 15 residues. Germline CDR1 is SNHLY and CDR2 is FYNNEI. The CDR3 is CASESRDRRTDTQYF. Here the CDR3 DNA reads TGTGCCAGCGAATCCCGGGACAGGCGCACAGATACGCAGTATTTT.

The rearrangement joins TRBV29-1 to TRBJ2-5, with 7 bases lining up with TRBD2. The CDR3 contains 15 residues. Germline CDR1 and CDR2: SQVTM and ANQGSEA. V shed 4 bases, J shed 2 bases, and the junction held 10 bases outside the gene matches. Here the CDR3 reads CSVVGGRGAQETQYF. The CDR3 nucleotides are TGCAGCGTTGTGGGCGGGAGAGGAGCACAAGAGACCCAGTACTTC.

This clonotype showed up just a few times. V usage is TRBV4-1 and J usage is TRBJ2-4; no definite D call. The J call may be in error: the DNA end matches TRBJ2-7 better. CDR3 length equals 16 residues. CDR1 is MGHRA, CDR2 YSYEKL, per germline. The CDR3 DNA is TGCGCCAGCAGCCAAGAAAAGCAGGTCCCTACTTACGAGCAGTACTTC. It specifies CASSQEKQVPTYEQYF.

This rearrangement joins TRBV4-1 to TRBJ2-3, with TRBD1 as a possible D gene (6 bases). CDR3 length equals 16 residues. With 1 base removed from V and 2 bases from J, the gap between germline ends came to 13 bases. Germline V gives CDR1 MGHRA, CDR2 YSYEKL. The CDR3 DNA follows: TGCGCCAGCAGCCAAGGGGGGACACTGGTCACAGATACGCAGTATTTT. Translated: CASSQGGTLVTDTQYF.

The rearrangement uses TRBV2 and TRBJ2-7; 7 bases align to TRBD2. This CDR3 is 14 amino acids long. The J segment lost 3 bases and the V segment lost 4 bases, leaving 6 bases of the junction unmatched. Germline V lookup: CDR1 SNHLY, CDR2 FYNNEI. Here the CDR3 DNA reads TGTGCCAGCAGTGGGGCGGGAGTAAACTACGAGCAGTACTTC. Its protein is CASSGAGVNYEQYF.

A few counts support this clonotype. The J gene is TRBJ1-5, the V gene TRBV10-3; D perhaps matches TRBD1 (6 bases). The V end lost 6 bases, the J end lost 6 bases, and 15 bases lay between the germline ends. This CDR3 region has 14 residues. Per the germline V gene, CDR1 is ENHRY and CDR2 is SYGVKD. The CDR3 DNA reads as TGTGCCATCAGCCCAGGGGATTCGGGTCAGCCCCAGCATTTT. It specifies CAISPGDSGQPQHF.

In this sample, this clonotype turned up once. Possible read error: a much larger clone is one base away. The chain recombines TRBV6-6 with TRBJ2-7, with 7 bases identical to TRBD1. Per germline, CDR1 MNHNY and CDR2 SVGAGI (reference sequence). The J segment lost 6 bases and the V segment lost 6 bases, leaving 8 bases of the junction unmatched. This CDR3 comprises 13 residues. CDR3 nucleotide sequence: TGTGCCAGCAGCCCGGACAGGATCTGCGAGCAGTACTTC. Protein: CASSPDRICEQYF.

The chain joins TRBV5-6 to TRBJ1-1; maybe TRBD1 (6 bases). Trimming left V 4 bases short and J 3 bases short, with 19 bases between. This CDR3 has 16 amino acids. CDR1 is SGHDT and CDR2 is YYEEEE in the germline V gene. DNA for the CDR3: TGTGCCAGCAGCCTCGGACTGGGGGCGGGAGACACTGAAGCTTTCTTT. It is translated as CASSLGLGAGDTEAFF.

The count of this clonotype is one. The germline gene is not matched at one end of the junction; a read error may be the cause. The chain employs TRBV18 and TRBJ2-7; TRBD2 is a possible D gene (6 bases). This CDR3 has 15 amino acids. The germline CDR1 and CDR2 sequences are KGHSH and LQKENI. This CDR3 is CASSREVGVSYERYF. For the CDR3, the DNA is TGTGCCAGCTCACGGGAGGTTGGCGTCTCCTACGAGCGGTACTTC.

This clonotype was seen a handful of times. This chain links TRBV18 with TRBJ2-3, with a weak D call TRBD2 (6 bases). This CDR3 is built from 14 residues. Germline loops: CDR1 KGHSH, CDR2 LQKENI. V lost 3 bases to trimming and J lost 2 bases, with 9 bases between them. The CDR3 nucleotides are TGTGCCAGCTCACCTGGGGGGAACACAGATACGCAGTATTTT. This sequence encodes CASSPGGNTDTQYF.

Regarding this clonotype: An end of the junction differs from the germline gene, which may be a read error. The J gene is TRBJ2-7, the V gene TRBV7-9; D not resolved. This CDR3 spans 14 amino acids. Germline values: CDR1 SEHNR, CDR2 FQNEAQ (reference sequence). This CDR3 reads CSSSSTESSYEQYF. CDR3 bases: TGTTCCAGCAGCTCGACCGAAAGCTCCTACGAGCAGTACTTC.

This clonotype has only a few counts. The V call is TRBV7-2, the J call TRBJ1-6; no firm D call. Germline V gene lookup returns CDR1 SGHTA and CDR2 FQGNSA. The CDR3 contains 16 residues. Trimming shortened V by 0 bases and J by 7 bases, and 13 bases separated the two germline ends. CDR3 sequence reads: CASSLAGVYQNSPLHF. As DNA, the CDR3 is TGTGCCAGCAGCTTAGCCGGGGTCTATCAGAATTCACCCCTCCACTTT.

The rearrangement joins TRBV6-1 to TRBJ1-2; 7 bases align to TRBD1. Trimming removed 3 bases from V and 4 bases from J; junction bases left unmatched: 5. Germline CDR1 is MNHNS and CDR2 is SASEGT. The CDR3 covers 14 residues. DNA for the CDR3: TGTGCCAGCAGTGACTTGGACAGGACCTATGGCTACACCTTC. Translated: CASSDLDRTYGYTF.

The chain recombines TRBV10-3 with TRBJ1-2, with D possibly TRBD1 on 5 matching bases. Germline V gene lookup returns CDR1 ENHRY and CDR2 SYGVKD. This CDR3 contains 12 residues. V lost 4 bases to trimming and J lost 7 bases, with 10 bases between them. This chain's CDR3 is CAISGDVVGYTF. As DNA, the CDR3 is TGTGCCATCAGTGGGGACGTTGTTGGCTACACCTTC.

Of note for this clonotype: A read error may account for a junction end that differs from germline. The rearrangement joins TRBV4-2 to TRBJ1-1; D is uncertain. The CDR3 is 16 amino acids. Germline values: CDR1 LGHNA, CDR2 YNFKEQ. CDR3 sequence: CAGSSPKEGKRTEAFF. The CDR3 region has the DNA TGTGCCGGCAGCTCTCCAAAGGAGGGCAAGAGGACTGAAGCTTTCTTT.

The rearrangement uses TRBV27 and TRBJ1-5; TRBD1 matches at 7 bases. The CDR3 is 15 amino acids. V lost 6 bases and J lost 3; bases outside the gene matches: 8. In germline, CDR1 is MNHEY, CDR2 SMNVEV (reference sequence). CDR3 sequence: CASSPMGQPNQPQHF. CDR3 nucleotide sequence: TGTGCCAGCAGCCCGATGGGACAGCCCAATCAGCCCCAGCATTTT.

J is TRBJ1-1 and V is TRBV7-2, with D possibly matching TRBD1 (5 bases). The CDR3 extends over 14 amino acids. Trimming took off 8 bases at V and 1 base at J, with 14 bases between the two ends. The V gene's germline CDR1 is SGHTA and CDR2 FQGNSA. The CDR3 is CASHLWGENTEAFF. CDR3 nucleotide sequence: TGTGCCAGCCACTTGTGGGGGGAGAACACTGAAGCTTTCTTT.

This clonotype was seen only once. This rearrangement joins TRBV27 to TRBJ1-5; a possible D gene is TRBD1 (5 bases). The CDR3 length is 17 residues. Looked up from germline, CDR1 is MNHEY and CDR2 is SMNVEV (reference sequence). The ends were cut back, 7 bases at V and 0 bases at J, with 19 bases in the middle. The CDR3 DNA reads TGTGCCAGCATGGCCGGGGACTTCGGGGTTAGCAATCAGCCCCAGCATTTT. Translating gives CASMAGDFGVSNQPQHF.

This clonotype came up a few times. The chain has TRBV7-9 and TRBJ2-7, with 8 bases fitting TRBD1. The V gene's germline CDR1 is SEHNR and CDR2 FQNEAQ (reference sequence). The length of the CDR3 is 14 residues. With V trimmed by 5 bases and J by 5 bases, 8 bases remained unmatched. The CDR3 here is CASSTRQGLHEQYF. The CDR3 DNA follows: TGTGCCAGCAGCACACGACAGGGGCTTCACGAGCAGTACTTC.

In its sample, this clonotype was seen a few times. This chain uses TRBV7-9 with TRBJ2-3; D gene unclear. Germline V gene data show CDR1 as SEHNR and CDR2 as FQNEAQ (reference sequence). V lost 0 bases and J lost 0, with 10 bases in between. CDR3 length equals 16 residues. The CDR3 region has the DNA TGTGCCAGCAGCTTAGCGCTACCAGCTAGCACAGATACGCAGTATTTT. Its protein is CASSLALPASTDTQYF.

The chain uses TRBV20-1 and TRBJ1-5, with a possible D match to TRBD1 (6 bases). The V and J ends lost 4 bases and 4 bases respectively, with 14 bases between them. Germline CDR1 and CDR2: DFQATT and SNEGSKA (reference sequence). This CDR3 is 14 amino acids long. CDR3 protein: CSATRGRQNQPQHF. In nucleotides, the CDR3 is TGCAGTGCTACGAGGGGGAGGCAAAATCAGCCCCAGCATTTT.